This entry features one T cell receptor beta chain sequence. Antigen unknown. CDR3 length equals 17 residues. From germline, CDR1 is SGHRS and CDR2 YFSETQ. Trimming pared 0 bases from V and 0 bases from J, leaving 15 bases between. This table comes from immunoSEQ multiplex PCR, and its TCRdb copy is limited to in-frame clones, with some not included. The table shows around 2,500 clones, with roughly four fifths occurring only once. The data were obtained in a study of immune evolution from preneoplasia to lung adenocarcinoma. General observations from the study: Top clone frequencies peaked in normal lung, apparently declining through invasive adenocarcinoma. Normal lung had highest clonality; later lesions appeared denser, more diverse.

Each case's diagnosis was confirmed by two pathologists on H&E. Sequences were obtained from FFPE adjacent normal lung tissue. The receptor was derived from a person older than 75 with lung adenocarcinoma. The chain combines TRBV5-1 with TRBJ1-2; no clear D. CDR3 bases: TGCGCCAGCAGCTTGGAAGGTACAGCAACCCCTAACTATGGCTACACCTTC. Protein sequence: CASSLEGTATPNYGYTF.